The 10 T cell receptor beta chains listed next were all sequenced from one sample in a study of cytomegalovirus exposure and HLA in healthy donors. The PCR contained 60 Vbeta and 13 Jbeta primers. Data came from immunoSEQ multiplex PCR; TCRdb stores just in-frame clones and leaves some out. Here the sample spans roughly 180,000 clones, around 80% being singletons. Sequencing was done on a sample of PBMCs. All receptors derive from a woman between 50 and 59 years old in good health and CMV-seropositive.

The chain is built from TRBV7-2 and TRBJ2-1, with TRBD1 as a possible D gene (5 bases). V lost 1 base, J lost 13 bases, and 14 bases lay in between. The V gene's germline CDR1 is SGHTA and CDR2 FQGNSA. The CDR3 contains 13 residues. The CDR3 protein is CASSLGQGTGQFF. As DNA, the CDR3 is TGTGCCAGCAGCTTAGGGCAGGGTACAGGCCAGTTCTTC.

The table lists this clone with a count of one. V usage is TRBV28 and J usage is TRBJ2-5, with D possibly being TRBD2 (7 bases). The CDR3 totals 14 residues. The germline V and J ends were trimmed by 5 bases and 4 bases, with 14 bases remaining between them. Germline CDR1 and CDR2: MDHEN and SYDVKM. The CDR3 sequence: CASSPLAGAETQYF. The CDR3 DNA is TGTGCCAGCAGTCCTCTCGCGGGGGCAGAGACCCAGTACTTC.

This clone showed up just a few times. V and J are TRBV11-2 and TRBJ2-7; 8 bases fit TRBD2. In germline, CDR1 is SGHAT, CDR2 FQNNGV. J lost 5 bases, V lost 7 bases, and 16 bases had no gene match. This CDR3 has 16 amino acids. CDR3 in DNA: TGTGCCAGCAACCCACACGTTGGGACTAGTCCCAACGAGCAGTACTTC. This translates into CASNPHVGTSPNEQYF. Supplemented by reference TRBV11-2 and TRBJ2-7, the full variable domain reads EAGVAQSPRYKIIEKRQSVAFWCNPISGHATLYWYQQILGQGPKLLIQFQNNGVVDDSQLPKDRFSAERLKGVDSTLKIQPAKLEDSAVYLCASNPHVGTSPNEQYFGPGTRLTVT.

To note about this clone: A read error may produce the germline difference seen at one junction end. V is TRBV2 and J is TRBJ2-7; 8 nucleotides match TRBD2. Germline values: CDR1 SNHLY, CDR2 FYNNEI. This CDR3 contains 14 residues. The CDR3 loop is CTSMRLAGYYEQYF. For the CDR3, the DNA is TGTACCAGCATGAGGCTAGCGGGTTACTACGAGCAGTACTTC.

This sequence joins TRBV5-1 and TRBJ2-1; the match to TRBD2 covers 13 bases. The germline gives CDR1 SGHRS, CDR2 YFSETQ. The V gene end was trimmed by 4 bases and the J gene end by 4 bases; junction bases not matched to a gene: 11. This CDR3 is 18 amino acids long. The CDR3 here is CASSPRRGLAGPYNEQFF. CDR3 coding DNA: TGCGCCAGCAGCCCCCGGCGGGGACTAGCGGGGCCATACAATGAGCAGTTCTTC.

The chain couples TRBV7-9 to TRBJ2-5; D may be TRBD2 (5 bases). This CDR3 is 15 amino acids long. Deletions cut 6 bases from V and 5 bases from J, with 19 bases between. CDR1 and CDR2 (germline): SEHNR, FQNEAQ (reference sequence). CDR3 DNA sequence: TGTGCCAGCAGTAATAGGGTCGGGGTCGGGGAGACCCAGTACTTC. Residues: CASSNRVGVGETQYF. Complete variable domain (other parts from reference TRBV7-9 and TRBJ2-5): DTGVSQNPRHKITKRGQNVTFRCDPISEHNRLYWYRQTLGQGPEFLTYFQNEAQLEKSRLLSDRFSAERPKGSFSTLEIQRTEQGDSAMYLCASSNRVGVGETQYFGPGTRLLVL.

The rearrangement links TRBV27 to TRBJ2-7; the D is unclear. CDR3 length equals 13 residues. Trimming cost V 0 bases and J 4 bases, with 7 bases left between them. The V gene's germline CDR1 is MNHEY and CDR2 SMNVEV (reference sequence). The CDR3 loop reads CASSLSIRYEQYF. Here the CDR3 DNA reads TGTGCCAGCAGTTTATCGATACGGTACGAGCAGTACTTC.

CDR3 sequence reads: CASSLNINTDTQYF. The CDR3 coding sequence is TGTGCCAGCAGCTTAAACATAAACACAGATACGCAGTATTTT. The chain carries TRBV7-3 and TRBJ2-3; D gene uncertain. The CDR3 covers 14 residues. Looked up from germline, CDR1 is SGHTA and CDR2 is FQGTGA. The V end was cut by 1 base, the J end by 2 bases, with 7 bases between.

V gene TRBV4-1 combines with J gene TRBJ2-2; D might be TRBD1 (5 bases). The germline CDR1 and CDR2 sequences are MGHRA and YSYEKL. The V end lost 0 bases, the J end lost 1 base, and 9 bases lay between the germline ends. This CDR3 is built from 16 residues. This CDR3 reads CASSQDRQGNTGELFF. The CDR3 DNA sequence: TGCGCCAGCAGCCAAGATCGGCAGGGGAACACCGGGGAGCTGTTTTTT.

V is TRBV7-6 and J is TRBJ2-5; D remains unclear. With the DNA end fitting TRBJ2-7 better, the J assignment may be wrong. Germline-derived CDR1 and CDR2 are SGHVS and FNYEAQ. This CDR3 has 13 residues. This chain's CDR3 is CASSFLGSYEQYF. The DNA for the CDR3 is TGTGCCAGCAGCTTCCTAGGCTCCTACGAGCAGTACTTC.